The 10 T cell receptor beta chains presented below share a single source sample, sequenced in a study of T cell responses to AZD1222 COVID-19 vaccine. Measured with immunoSEQ multiplex PCR; TCRdb has only the in-frame clones, and not every one. Among around 160,000 clones listed, approximately 78% were seen once. The starting material was peripheral blood, obtained on day 0 of MenACWY control vaccination. The receptors here all came from an adult in good health.

The chain couples TRBV10-1 to TRBJ2-5; 13 bases are shared with TRBD2. Trimming took 4 bases from V and 5 from J; bases not matched to a gene: 1. The CDR3 loop spans 14 amino acids. From germline, CDR1 is WNHNN and CDR2 SYGVQD (reference sequence). The CDR3 DNA reads as TGCGCCAGCAGTGCGGGACTAGCGGGGGAGACCCAGTACTTC. Translation gives CASSAGLAGETQYF.

This clone was counted a single time. DNA for the CDR3: TGTGCCAGCAGCGTACAGCCCCGGCCACCGACTGAAGCTTTCTTT. The encoded protein is CASSVQPRPPTEAFF. J is TRBJ1-1 and V is TRBV9, with D unresolved. Germline loops: CDR1 SGDLS, CDR2 YYNGEE. This CDR3 comprises 15 residues. Trimming pared 1 base from V and 5 bases from J, leaving 15 bases between.

The V call is TRBV9, the J call TRBJ1-2; possible D gene TRBD1, 6 bases. This CDR3 spans 12 amino acids. Germline lookup yields CDR1 SGDLS and CDR2 YYNGEE. V lost 3 bases and J lost 5, with 8 bases in between. CDR3 sequence: CASSEQGYGYTF. The CDR3 region has the DNA TGTGCCAGCAGCGAACAGGGTTATGGCTACACCTTC.

This clone was picked up one time. This chain connects TRBV6-5 to TRBJ2-7, with unresolved D. CDR3 length: 12 amino acids. V lost 4 bases to trimming and J lost 1 base, with 5 bases between them. Germline assignment: CDR1 MNHEY and CDR2 SVGAGI. The CDR3 sequence is CASSLGSYEQYV. The CDR3 DNA reads TGTGCCAGCAGTTTAGGATCCTACGAGCAGTACGTC.

The J gene is TRBJ2-3, the V gene TRBV14; D is possibly TRBD2 (7 bases). Between the trimmed V and J ends, which lost 0 bases and 6 bases, there was a span of 16 bases. Germline V gives CDR1 SGHDN, CDR2 FVKESK. This CDR3 contains 16 residues. CDR3 DNA: TGTGCCAGCAGCCAAGATTTTGCGGGGGCGAGGGATACGCAGTATTTT. Translated, it gives CASSQDFAGARDTQYF.

The V and J genes are TRBV7-2 and TRBJ2-7; tentative D call: TRBD2 (6 bases). In germline, CDR1 is SGHTA, CDR2 FQGNSA. The germline V and J ends were trimmed by 5 bases and 0 bases, with 14 bases remaining between them. CDR3 length: 15 residues. The CDR3 sequence is CASSQQEGFSYEQYF. The CDR3 DNA is TGTGCCAGCAGCCAACAGGAGGGTTTCTCCTACGAGCAGTACTTC.

The chain employs TRBV6-2 or TRBV6-3 and TRBJ1-5; D unresolved. V gave up 0 bases and J gave up 9 bases, with 9 bases separating them. Per the germline V gene, CDR1 is MNHEY and CDR2 is SVGEGT. The CDR3 is 13 residues long. The CDR3 DNA is TGTGCCAGCAGTTACTCCTCCCTCCGGCCCCAGCATTTT. Protein product: CASSYSSLRPQHF.

The chain couples TRBV6-5 to TRBJ2-5, with TRBD2 identical over 7 bases. The ends lost 6 bases at V and 5 bases at J; junction bases unmatched: 9. Germline CDR1 MNHEY, CDR2 SVGAGI. This CDR3 is built from 14 residues. The CDR3 is CASRIRDYMETQYF. DNA for the CDR3: TGTGCCAGCAGGATCCGGGACTATATGGAGACCCAGTACTTC.

This rearrangement joins TRBV28 to TRBJ1-6; tentatively, D is TRBD1 (5 bases). The germline V gene has CDR1 MDHEN and CDR2 SYDVKM. Trimming pared 5 bases from V and 7 bases from J, leaving 12 bases between. The CDR3 extends over 14 amino acids. CDR3 sequence (DNA): TGTGCCAGCAGTCAGACAGCTAGCAATTCACCCCTCCACTTT. Its translation: CASSQTASNSPLHF. The full variable domain, in which reference TRBV28 and TRBJ1-6 provide the parts outside the CDR3, is DVKVTQSSRYLVKRTGEKVFLECVQDMDHENMFWYRQDPGLGLRLIYFSYDVKMKEKGDIPEGYSVSREKKERFSLILESASTNQTSMYLCASSQTASNSPLHFGNGTRLTVT.

The chain combines TRBV4-1 with TRBJ2-2; 8 nucleotides match TRBD2. The V and J ends lost 1 base and 5 bases, in that order; junction bases with no gene match: 15. This CDR3 spans 19 amino acids. CDR1 is MGHRA and CDR2 is YSYEKL in the germline V gene. The CDR3 region is CASSQVSSGPYPGTGELFF. CDR3 sequence (DNA): TGCGCCAGCAGCCAAGTGTCTAGCGGGCCCTACCCGGGGACCGGGGAGCTGTTTTTT.